The clone carrying this T cell receptor beta chain was counted at least ten times. The data are from a study of T cell repertoires in cytomegalovirus infection. Each CDR3 protein is one row after TCRdb ran MiXCR on the reads. This sample has some 600,000 distinct CDR3 sequences; about 24% occur once, and the top ten carry around 8%. The CDR3 runs to 12 residues. The V gene's germline CDR1 is SEHNR and CDR2 FQNEAQ (reference sequence). Trimming pared 6 bases from V and 0 bases from J, leaving 5 bases between. The clonotype comes from a human donor in good health (CMV status not recorded). Some clones in this sample may be carry-over from other donors' samples. The specimen sequenced was CD8+ T cells from PBMCs. The chain has TRBV7-9 and TRBJ1-1; no reliable D call. The CDR3, as DNA: TGTGCCAGCAGATATATGAACACTGAAGCTTTCTTT. Its protein product is CASRYMNTEAFF. The entire variable domain, with the rest obtained from reference TRBV7-9 and TRBJ1-1, is as follows: DTGVSQNPRHKITKRGQNVTFRCDPISEHNRLYWYRQTLGQGPEFLTYFQNEAQLEKSRLLSDRFSAERPKGSFSTLEIQRTEQGDSAMYLCASRYMNTEAFFGQGTRLTVV.